Below are 32 T cell receptor beta chains sequenced from a single sample in a study of graft-versus-host responses after intestinal transplantation. These TCRs' antigens remain unknown. Measured with immunoSEQ multiplex PCR; TCRdb has only the in-frame clones, and not every one. The table shows 130,000 to 150,000 clones, with 85% to 95% occurring only once. The sample was unstimulated CD4+ T cells sorted from spleen or lymph node cells, taken before intestinal transplant. These receptors came from a human donor who received an intestinal transplant.

The chain joins TRBV6-5 to TRBJ2-1, with unresolved D. The germline V and J ends were trimmed by 8 bases and 12 bases, with 17 bases remaining between them. Germline-derived CDR1 and CDR2 are MNHEY and SVGAGI. The CDR3 contains 12 residues. The DNA for the CDR3 is TGTGCCAGCGGCGATCCAAATCAAGGGCAGTTCTTC. Its translation: CASGDPNQGQFF.

The chain couples TRBV28 to TRBJ2-2; D is ambiguous. The V gene lost 3 bases and the J gene lost 0 bases, with 8 bases spanning the gap. This CDR3 has 15 amino acids. Germline loops: CDR1 MDHEN, CDR2 SYDVKM. The CDR3 is CASSFETSNTGELFF. The CDR3 region has the DNA TGTGCCAGCAGTTTTGAGACATCGAACACCGGGGAGCTGTTTTTT.

This sequence joins TRBV18 and TRBJ1-1; 7 bases are shared with TRBD1. Germline values: CDR1 KGHSH, CDR2 LQKENI. The CDR3 runs to 17 residues. V dropped 0 bases and J dropped 0; count of bases not matched to a gene: 7. Here the CDR3 DNA reads TGTGCCAGCTCACCACCGTTAGGACAGGCTATGAACACTGAAGCTTTCTTT. It codes for CASSPPLGQAMNTEAFF.

This clone was counted only a few times. The gene calls are TRBV5-1 and TRBJ2-3, with 8 bases aligning to TRBD2. The CDR3 runs 15 residues. After removal of 2 bases from V and 2 bases from J, the junction contained 4 bases not matched to a gene. Germline V gene data show CDR1 as SGHRS and CDR2 as YFSETQ. This chain's CDR3 is CASSFTSGNTDTQYF. CDR3 nucleotide sequence: TGCGCCAGCAGCTTTACTAGCGGCAACACAGATACGCAGTATTTT.

The chain uses TRBV28 and TRBJ1-5; TRBD1 aligns across 9 bases. CDR1 is MDHEN and CDR2 is SYDVKM in the germline V gene. The length of the CDR3 is 17 residues. The J segment lost 2 bases and the V segment lost 6 bases, leaving 11 bases of the junction unmatched. The DNA for the CDR3 is TGTGCCAGCAGATCCACAGGGGGCTCATGGGGCAATCAGCCCCAGCATTTT. Translating it yields CASRSTGGSWGNQPQHF.

This chain joins TRBV7-2 and TRBJ2-6; D gene uncertain. With 1 base removed from V and 0 bases from J, the gap between germline ends came to 7 bases. The CDR3 has 16 residues. Germline-derived CDR1 and CDR2 are SGHTA and FQGNSA. The CDR3 nucleotides are TGTGCCAGCAGCTTAGGATCCTTCTCTGGGGCCAACGTCCTGACTTTC. Protein product: CASSLGSFSGANVLTF. The full variable domain, rest sourced from reference TRBV7-2 and TRBJ2-6, is GAGVSQSPSNKVTEKGKDVELRCDPISGHTALYWYRQSLGQGLEFLIYFQGNSAPDKSGLPSDRFSAERTGGSVSTLTIQRTQQEDSAVYLCASSLGSFSGANVLTFGAGSRLTVL.

V usage is TRBV7-8 and J usage is TRBJ1-4; D is unresolved. CDR3 length equals 17 residues. V dropped 1 base and J dropped 0 bases, with 12 bases sitting between them. From germline, CDR1 is SGHVS and CDR2 FQNEAQ. The CDR3 sequence is CASSLVPSRATNEKLFF. CDR3 coding DNA: TGTGCCAGCAGCTTAGTTCCCAGTAGGGCAACTAATGAAAAACTGTTTTTT.

The chain employs TRBV19 and TRBJ1-5; 7 bases align to TRBD1. J was trimmed by 0 bases and V by 3 bases; bases with no gene match: 11. CDR1 LNHDA and CDR2 SQIVND come from the germline V gene (reference sequence). The length of the CDR3 is 18 residues. The CDR3 DNA reads TGTGCCAGTAGTATGGGTGGGACAGTCCTTAATAGCAATCAGCCCCAGCATTTT. Translated: CASSMGGTVLNSNQPQHF.

CDR3 loop: CASSSTYQGHFKPQHF. The CDR3 nucleotides read TGTGCCAGCAGTTCAACATACCAGGGTCACTTCAAGCCCCAGCATTTT. The J gene is TRBJ1-5, the V gene TRBV27; D may be TRBD1 (5 bases). V was clipped by 4 bases and J by 8 bases, with 21 bases between them. The CDR3 is 16 residues long. Germline V CDR1 and CDR2: MNHEY, SMNVEV (reference sequence).

This sequence joins TRBV6-1 and TRBJ2-5; D perhaps matches TRBD1 (6 bases). Matching the DNA end better, TRBJ2-7 makes the J call doubtful. The CDR3 has 14 residues. Germline loops: CDR1 MNHNS, CDR2 SASEGT. CDR3 loop: CASTQSGQTYEQYF. Here the CDR3 DNA reads TGTGCCAGCACCCAATCCGGACAGACCTACGAGCAGTACTTC.

V gene TRBV6-5 combines with J gene TRBJ2-7, with a weak D call TRBD2 (5 bases). CDR1 and CDR2 (germline): MNHEY, SVGAGI. This CDR3 spans 14 amino acids. V was clipped by 7 bases and J by 4 bases, with 17 bases between them. Here the CDR3 reads CASIEGLLEYEQYF. The DNA for the CDR3 is TGTGCCAGCATTGAAGGACTGTTAGAGTACGAGCAGTACTTC.

This sequence joins TRBV5-1 and TRBJ2-3; 9 nucleotides agree with TRBD2. The CDR3 extends over 17 amino acids. Germline V gene lookup returns CDR1 SGHRS and CDR2 YFSETQ. Trimming cost V 0 bases and J 4 bases; bases outside gene matches: 9. The CDR3 sequence is CASSLGGAGGPPDTQYF. The CDR3 DNA reads as TGCGCCAGCAGCTTGGGGGGTGCGGGAGGGCCCCCAGATACGCAGTATTTT.

V is TRBV19 and J is TRBJ1-5; D remains ambiguous. Trimming pared 7 bases from V and 3 bases from J, leaving 7 bases between. The V gene's germline CDR1 is LNHDA and CDR2 SQIVND (reference sequence). The CDR3 runs 12 residues. The CDR3 reads CASKDTNQPQHF. CDR3 sequence (DNA): TGTGCCAGTAAAGACACCAATCAGCCCCAGCATTTT.

The V and J genes are TRBV6-1 and TRBJ2-5; TRBD2 agrees at 7 bases. With the DNA end fitting TRBJ2-7 better, the J assignment may be wrong. The germline gives CDR1 MNHNS, CDR2 SASEGT. CDR3 length: 15 amino acids. The CDR3 reads CASSETGSGSYEQYF. For the CDR3, the DNA is TGTGCCAGCAGTGAAACAGGTAGCGGGTCCTACGAGCAGTACTTC.

V usage is TRBV9 and J usage is TRBJ2-1; possible D gene TRBD2, 5 bases. The ends were cut back, 4 bases at V and 5 bases at J, with 16 bases in the middle. This CDR3 is built from 15 residues. Looked up from germline, CDR1 is SGDLS and CDR2 is YYNGEE. The chain's CDR3 is CASSTSDSLNNEQFF. CDR3 coding DNA: TGTGCCAGCAGCACCTCGGACTCCCTGAACAATGAGCAGTTCTTC.

The genes are TRBV5-1 and TRBJ1-4, with D perhaps TRBD1 (6 bases). Trimming shortened V by 5 bases and J by 5 bases, and 16 bases separated the two germline ends. This CDR3 spans 15 amino acids. CDR1 is SGHRS and CDR2 is YFSETQ in the germline V gene. The CDR3 loop is CASRSLGQWNEKLFF. In DNA form, the CDR3 reads TGCGCCAGCAGATCCCTCGGACAGTGGAATGAAAAACTGTTTTTT.

The V gene is TRBV15, the J gene TRBJ2-3; D is possibly TRBD2 (5 bases). Trimming removed 0 bases from V and 1 base from J, with 11 bases in between. The germline V gene has CDR1 LNHNV and CDR2 YYDKDF (reference sequence). This CDR3 region has 16 residues. The CDR3 DNA reads as TGTGCCACCAGCAGAGAGGGCAGGACTCGCACAGATACGCAGTATTTT. Its protein is CATSREGRTRTDTQYF. The full variable domain, with the rest looked up from reference TRBV15 and TRBJ2-3, is DAMVIQNPRYQVTQFGKPVTLSCSQTLNHNVMYWYQQKSSQAPKLLFHYYDKDFNNEADTPDNFQSRRPNTSFCFLDIRSPGLGDTAMYLCATSREGRTRTDTQYFGPGTRLTVL.

The V gene is TRBV15, the J gene TRBJ2-5, with D tentatively TRBD1 (6 bases). The CDR3 sequence is 16 residues long. Germline V gives CDR1 LNHNV, CDR2 YYDKDF (reference sequence). Trimming cost V 0 bases and J 2 bases, with 13 bases left between them. CDR3 bases: TGTGCCACCAGCAGAGAAGTGAGCACAGGGCAAGAGACCCAGTACTTC. Its protein product is CATSREVSTGQETQYF.

This clone was seen just once. CDR3 in amino acids: CASSLGSFWTGVTEAFF. The CDR3 nucleotides read TGTGCCAGCAGCTTAGGTTCTTTCTGGACAGGGGTTACTGAAGCTTTCTTT. V is TRBV11-3 and J is TRBJ1-1; 9 bases agree with TRBD1. The CDR3 has 17 residues. Germline assignment: CDR1 SGHNT and CDR2 YENEEA. V lost 1 base and J lost 5; bases outside the gene matches: 11.

The rearrangement links TRBV28 to TRBJ2-7; possible D gene TRBD1, 5 bases. The CDR3 consists of 13 residues. The germline gives CDR1 MDHEN, CDR2 SYDVKM. The V end lost 10 bases, the J end lost 3 bases, and 16 bases lay between the germline ends. CDR3 sequence (DNA): TGTGCCACCCCCGCGGACACGTTCTACGAGCAGTACTTC. Translation gives CATPADTFYEQYF.

This clone was observed a single time. V gene TRBV7-2 combines with J gene TRBJ1-3; D may be TRBD1 (5 bases). Germline CDR1 reads SGHTA; CDR2 reads FQGNSA. V gave up 0 bases and J gave up 4 bases, with 13 bases separating them. There are 16 residues in the CDR3. In nucleotides, the CDR3 is TGTGCCAGCAGCTTAGCTCTGGGGCGCCCCGGAAACACCATATATTTT. This encodes CASSLALGRPGNTIYF.

This clone was detected a few times. The chain uses TRBV6-1 and TRBJ1-1, with D unresolved. Germline loops: CDR1 MNHNS, CDR2 SASEGT. This CDR3 spans 12 amino acids. V was shortened by 3 bases and J by 1 base, with 3 bases between the two germline ends. CDR3 region: CASSEGNTEAFF. The CDR3 DNA follows: TGTGCCAGCAGTGAGGGGAACACTGAAGCTTTCTTT.

V gene TRBV15 combines with J gene TRBJ2-1; D remains ambiguous. CDR3 length equals 12 residues. CDR1 is LNHNV and CDR2 is YYDKDF in the germline V gene (reference sequence). Between the trimmed V and J ends, which lost 4 bases and 4 bases, there was a span of 5 bases. The CDR3 nucleotides are TGTGCCACCAGCACCGGGTACAATGAGCAGTTCTTC. As protein: CATSTGYNEQFF.

The rearrangement uses TRBV5-1 and TRBJ2-1, with 12 nucleotides matching TRBD2. In germline, CDR1 is SGHRS, CDR2 YFSETQ. V shed 4 bases and J 5 bases; nucleotides not matched to a gene: 7. The CDR3 consists of 16 residues. The CDR3 bases are TGCGCCAGCAGCCCCCTAGCGGGAGGGCGGGACAATGAGCAGTTCTTC. This encodes CASSPLAGGRDNEQFF.

The chain couples TRBV25-1 to TRBJ1-2; 9 bases match TRBD1. The germline V gene encodes CDR1 MGHDK and CDR2 SYGVNS. With V trimmed by 4 bases and J by 4 bases, 10 bases remained unmatched. CDR3 length: 16 residues. CDR3 region: CASSGLWDRDFYGYTF. CDR3 in DNA: TGTGCCAGCAGTGGGCTATGGGACAGGGATTTCTATGGCTACACCTTC.

The chain joins TRBV27 to TRBJ2-1; TRBD2 aligns across 13 bases. CDR1 is MNHEY and CDR2 is SMNVEV in the germline V gene (reference sequence). This CDR3 spans 14 amino acids. V lost 5 bases to trimming and J lost 9 bases; unmatched junction nucleotides: 4. CDR3 loop: CASSRGLAGVEQFF. CDR3 DNA: TGTGCCAGCAGTCGCGGACTAGCGGGAGTTGAGCAGTTCTTC.

The genes are TRBV27 and TRBJ2-3; D remains unclear. With 6 bases removed from V and 2 bases from J, the gap between germline ends came to 12 bases. The CDR3 consists of 14 residues. In germline, CDR1 is MNHEY, CDR2 SMNVEV (reference sequence). The CDR3 coding sequence is TGTGCCAGCAGCTTCGGAGAACTCACAGATACGCAGTATTTT. Protein sequence: CASSFGELTDTQYF.

Here the CDR3 reads CASSPDRVNQPQHF. The CDR3 coding sequence is TGTGCCAGCAGTCCCGACAGGGTCAATCAGCCCCAGCATTTT. The J gene is TRBJ1-5, the V gene TRBV6-1; TRBD1 agrees at 7 bases. This CDR3 comprises 14 residues. V gave up 5 bases and J gave up 3 bases; unmatched junction bases: 4. CDR1 and CDR2 (germline): MNHNS, SASEGT.

CDR3 in DNA: TGTGCCAGCACCGACGCTAGCGGGCTTGCCTACGAGCAGTACTTC. Translating gives CASTDASGLAYEQYF. This rearrangement joins TRBV6-5 to TRBJ2-7; 8 bases fit TRBD2. Germline values: CDR1 MNHEY, CDR2 SVGAGI. CDR3 length: 15 amino acids. With 7 bases clipped from V and 2 bases from J, the junction kept 10 bases outside the gene matches.

The J gene is TRBJ2-1, the V gene TRBV19, with a weak D call TRBD2 (6 bases). Trimming stripped 6 bases from V and 5 bases from J, with 14 bases between. In germline, CDR1 is LNHDA, CDR2 SQIVND (reference sequence). CDR3 length: 14 residues. CDR3 amino acids: CASRPWREDNEQFF. The CDR3 nucleotides are TGTGCCAGTAGGCCCTGGAGGGAGGACAATGAGCAGTTCTTC.

The chain couples TRBV6-5 to TRBJ2-5; D is unresolved. Germline V gene sequence: CDR1 MNHEY, CDR2 SVGAGI. CDR3 size: 16 residues. V shed 2 bases and J shed 3 bases, with 16 bases lying between them. CDR3 loop: CASSYAIPRVKETQYF. CDR3 in DNA: TGTGCCAGCAGTTACGCGATTCCTAGGGTCAAAGAGACCCAGTACTTC.

The chain carries TRBV9 and TRBJ2-1; TRBD2 matches at 9 bases. With V trimmed by 3 bases and J by 8 bases, 12 bases remained unmatched. The length of the CDR3 is 16 residues. Germline V gene lookup returns CDR1 SGDLS and CDR2 YYNGEE. The CDR3: CASSAHSGSKIYEQFF. DNA for the CDR3: TGTGCCAGCAGCGCGCATAGCGGGAGCAAGATCTATGAGCAGTTCTTC.